The following is a TCR beta chain sequence with its context. In the original workflow: Amplified reference gene primers provided the basis for estimating nucleated cell counts. Only in-frame clones appear in the TCRdb table, and some are missing; sequencing was by immunoSEQ multiplex PCR. V, J and clone size are taken as reported in that table, and D and trimming were inferred from the DNA itself. The table has 200,000 or so clones, 75% to 90% seen once. The germline V and J ends were trimmed by 6 bases and 5 bases, with 18 bases remaining between them. The CDR3 is made up of 15 amino acids. Germline CDR1 is SNHLY and CDR2 is FYNNEI. These data come from a study of blood T cell repertoires in COVID-19. Study in general: T cells, B-cell-depleted T cells, or PBMCs provided the cDNA or gDNA that served as material.

This sequence joins TRBV2 and TRBJ2-3; D is possibly TRBD2 (5 bases). The TCR comes from a woman aged 40 to 50 with acute or convalescent COVID-19. Sequencing used peripheral blood. The DNA of the CDR3 is TGTGCCAGCAGGAGGGCAGGCAGATCGGAAGATACGCAGTATTTT. This sequence encodes CASRRAGRSEDTQYF.